The T cell receptor beta chain described here comes from a study of T cells in localized non-small cell lung cancer. Study-level findings and limits: The highest T cell clonality was in uninvolved adjacent lung, above tumor. Heterogeneity remains possible because sequencing was limited to only one tumor region. Overall survival was longer when the density of T cells in the blood was higher.

V gave up 1 base and J gave up 7 bases, with 2 bases separating them. The CDR3 runs 11 residues. CDR1 SGHDN and CDR2 FVKESK come from the germline V gene. Some clones are missing from TCRdb's copy, which holds only in-frame ones; the method was immunoSEQ multiplex PCR. The table records around 10,000 clones, about 29% of them present only once. Remarks on this clone: Antigen unknown.

The chain uses TRBV14 and TRBJ2-1; no reliable D call. This receptor was identified in a man aged 40 to 69 with stage I lung adenocarcinoma. The sample in question was lung tumor tissue, obtained before any cancer treatment. The CDR3 reads CASSQGNEQFF. In nucleotides, the CDR3 is TGTGCCAGCAGCCAAGGGAATGAGCAGTTCTTC.